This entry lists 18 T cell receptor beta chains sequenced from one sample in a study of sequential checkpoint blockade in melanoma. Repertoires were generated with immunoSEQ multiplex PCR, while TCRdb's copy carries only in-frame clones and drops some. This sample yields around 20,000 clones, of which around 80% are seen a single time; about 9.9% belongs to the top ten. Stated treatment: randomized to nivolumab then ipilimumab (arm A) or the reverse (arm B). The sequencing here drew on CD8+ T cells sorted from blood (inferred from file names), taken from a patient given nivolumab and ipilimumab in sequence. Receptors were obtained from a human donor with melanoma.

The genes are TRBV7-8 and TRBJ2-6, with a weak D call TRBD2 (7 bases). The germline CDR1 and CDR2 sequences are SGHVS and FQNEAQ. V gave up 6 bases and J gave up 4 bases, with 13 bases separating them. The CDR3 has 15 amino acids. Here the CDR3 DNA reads TGTGCCAGCAGAGTAGGGGGGGCCGGGGCCAACGTCCTGACTTTC. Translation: CASRVGGAGANVLTF. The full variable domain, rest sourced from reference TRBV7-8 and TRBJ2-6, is GAGVSQSPRYKVAKRGQDVALRCDPISGHVSLFWYQQALGQGPEFLTYFQNEAQLDKSGLPSDRFFAERPEGSVSTLKIQRTQQEDSAVYLCASRVGGAGANVLTFGAGSRLTVL.

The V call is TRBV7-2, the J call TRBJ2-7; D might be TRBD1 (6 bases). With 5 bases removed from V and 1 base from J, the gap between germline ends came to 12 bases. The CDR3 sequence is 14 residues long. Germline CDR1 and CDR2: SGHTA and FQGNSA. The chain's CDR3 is CASSPGTQSYEQYF. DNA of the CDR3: TGTGCCAGCAGCCCCGGGACACAATCCTACGAGCAGTACTTC.

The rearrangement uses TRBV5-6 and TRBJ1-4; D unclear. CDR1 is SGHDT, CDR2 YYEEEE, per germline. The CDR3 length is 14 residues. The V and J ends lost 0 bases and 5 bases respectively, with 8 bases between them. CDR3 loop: CASSLARRNEKLFF. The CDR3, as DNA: TGTGCCAGCAGCTTGGCCCGCAGGAATGAAAAACTGTTTTTT.

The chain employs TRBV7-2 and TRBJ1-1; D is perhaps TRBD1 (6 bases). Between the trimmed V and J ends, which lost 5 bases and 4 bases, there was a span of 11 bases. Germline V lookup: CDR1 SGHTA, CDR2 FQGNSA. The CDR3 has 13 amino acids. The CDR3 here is CASSPDRSTEAFF. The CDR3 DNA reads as TGTGCCAGCAGCCCCGACAGGAGCACTGAAGCTTTCTTT.

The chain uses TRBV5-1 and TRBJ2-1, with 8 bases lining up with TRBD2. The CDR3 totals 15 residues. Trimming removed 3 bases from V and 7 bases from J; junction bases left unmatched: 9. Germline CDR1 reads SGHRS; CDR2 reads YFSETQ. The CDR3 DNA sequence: TGCGCCAGCAGCTGGGCCGGCAGCGGGAGTAATGAGCAGTTCTTC. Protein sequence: CASSWAGSGSNEQFF.

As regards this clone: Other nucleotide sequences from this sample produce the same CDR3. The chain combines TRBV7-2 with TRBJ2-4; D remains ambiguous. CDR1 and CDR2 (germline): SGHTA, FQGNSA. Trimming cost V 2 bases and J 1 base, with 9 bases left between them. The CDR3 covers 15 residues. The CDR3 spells CASSLQAAAKNIQYF. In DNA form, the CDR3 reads TGTGCCAGCAGCTTACAGGCCGCCGCCAAAAACATTCAGTACTTC.

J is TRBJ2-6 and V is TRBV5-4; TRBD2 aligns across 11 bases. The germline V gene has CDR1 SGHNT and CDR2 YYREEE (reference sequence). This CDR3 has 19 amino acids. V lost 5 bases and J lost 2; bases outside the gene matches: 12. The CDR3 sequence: CASSLLAGGPPTGANVLTF. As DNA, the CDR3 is TGTGCCAGCAGTCTCCTAGCGGGAGGACCTCCGACTGGGGCCAACGTCCTGACTTTC.

Written as DNA, the CDR3 is TGTGCCATCAGACCTGACAGGGGGGGCTACGAGCAGTACTTC. It specifies CAIRPDRGGYEQYF. This chain joins TRBV10-3 and TRBJ2-7; 9 bases agree with TRBD1. Germline V CDR1 and CDR2: ENHRY, SYGVKD. Losses at the gene ends were 6 bases for V and 3 bases for J; bases not matched to a gene: 6. The CDR3 has 14 amino acids.

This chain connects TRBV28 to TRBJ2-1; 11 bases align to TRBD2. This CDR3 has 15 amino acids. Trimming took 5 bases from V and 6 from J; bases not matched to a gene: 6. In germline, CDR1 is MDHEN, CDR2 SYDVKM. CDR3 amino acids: CASSDPGTSGNEQFF. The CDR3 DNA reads TGTGCCAGCAGTGACCCCGGGACTAGCGGCAATGAGCAGTTCTTC.

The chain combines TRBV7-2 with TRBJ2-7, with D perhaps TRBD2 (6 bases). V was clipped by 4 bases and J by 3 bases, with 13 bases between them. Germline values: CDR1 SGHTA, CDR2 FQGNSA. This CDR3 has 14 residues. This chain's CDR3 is CASSSTGTGYEQYF. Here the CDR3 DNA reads TGTGCCAGCAGCTCAACCGGGACTGGCTACGAGCAGTACTTC.

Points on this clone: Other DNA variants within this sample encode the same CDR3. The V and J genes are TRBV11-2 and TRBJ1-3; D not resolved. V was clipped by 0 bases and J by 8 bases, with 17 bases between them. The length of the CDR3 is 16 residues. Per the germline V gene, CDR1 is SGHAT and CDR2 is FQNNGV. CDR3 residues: CASSLDWRGSEDTIYF. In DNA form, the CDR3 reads TGTGCCAGCAGCTTAGATTGGCGAGGAAGTGAAGACACCATATATTTT.

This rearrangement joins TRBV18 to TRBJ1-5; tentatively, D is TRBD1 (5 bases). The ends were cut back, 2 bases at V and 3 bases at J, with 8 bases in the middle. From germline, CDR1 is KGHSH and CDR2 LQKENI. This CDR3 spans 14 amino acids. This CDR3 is CASSPGHANQPQHF. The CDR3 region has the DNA TGTGCCAGCTCACCAGGACATGCCAATCAGCCCCAGCATTTT.

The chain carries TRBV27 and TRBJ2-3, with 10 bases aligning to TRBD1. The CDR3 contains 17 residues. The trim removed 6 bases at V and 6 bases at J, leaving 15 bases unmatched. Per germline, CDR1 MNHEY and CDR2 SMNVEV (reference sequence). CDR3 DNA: TGTGCCAGCAGCTCTCGGAGACAGGGGGCGATAGGGGATACGCAGTATTTT. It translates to CASSSRRQGAIGDTQYF.

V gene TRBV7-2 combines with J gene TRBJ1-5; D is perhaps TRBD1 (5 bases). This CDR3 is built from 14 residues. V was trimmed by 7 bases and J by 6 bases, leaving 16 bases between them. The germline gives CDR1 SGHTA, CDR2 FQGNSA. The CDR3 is CASTPPGGGQPQHF. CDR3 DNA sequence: TGTGCCAGCACCCCTCCTGGGGGGGGTCAGCCCCAGCATTTT.

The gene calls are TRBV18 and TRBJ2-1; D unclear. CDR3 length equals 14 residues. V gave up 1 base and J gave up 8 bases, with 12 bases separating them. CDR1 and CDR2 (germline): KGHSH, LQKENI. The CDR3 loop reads CASSPRSANHEQFF. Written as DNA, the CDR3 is TGTGCCAGCTCACCACGTTCCGCGAATCATGAGCAGTTCTTC.

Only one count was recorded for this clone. The CDR3 spells CASRGQVSSYEQYF. CDR3 sequence (DNA): TGTGCCAGCAGGGGACAGGTGAGCTCCTACGAGCAGTACTTC. J is TRBJ2-7 and V is TRBV2, with 8 bases lining up with TRBD1. V gave up 6 bases and J gave up 0 bases; unmatched junction bases: 4. CDR3 length: 14 residues. Germline V gives CDR1 SNHLY, CDR2 FYNNEI.

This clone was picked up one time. The DNA for the CDR3 is TGTGCCAGCAGCACGACTAGCGGGAGGGCCCTCGGGACCGGGGAGCTGTTTTTT. Its protein is CASSTTSGRALGTGELFF. J is TRBJ2-2 and V is TRBV5-6, with TRBD2 matching 14 bases. V was pared by 4 bases and J by 5 bases, with 10 bases of the junction left unmatched. The CDR3 consists of 18 residues. Germline-derived CDR1 and CDR2 are SGHDT and YYEEEE.

CDR3 in DNA: TGCGCCAGCAGCTTCGGGACTAGCGGGAGGGGCACAGATACGCAGTATTTT. Encoded protein: CASSFGTSGRGTDTQYF. The V call is TRBV5-1, the J call TRBJ2-3; 16 bases fit TRBD2. This CDR3 is built from 17 residues. Germline CDR1 SGHRS, CDR2 YFSETQ. V lost 2 bases and J lost 1; bases outside the gene matches: 1.